This TCR beta chain is from a study of blood T cell repertoires in COVID-19. CDR1 SGHTA and CDR2 FQGNSA come from the germline V gene. V shed 3 bases, J shed 4 bases, and the junction held 2 bases outside the gene matches. CDR3 length equals 14 residues. This clone has more than one count but fewer than ten. Source study methods: Amplified reference gene primers provided the basis for estimating nucleated cell counts. This table comes from immunoSEQ multiplex PCR, and its TCRdb copy is limited to in-frame clones, with some not included. V and J calls and clone size are those listed in that table; D and trimming were worked out from the DNA. Of tens of thousands of clones in the sample, 80% to 90% were seen once.

The clonotype was recovered from a human donor with acute or convalescent COVID-19. The donor label of this sample is uncertain. V and J are TRBV7-2 and TRBJ2-7, with 11 bases aligning to TRBD2. The sample taken for sequencing was peripheral blood. CDR3 in DNA: TGTGCCAGCAGCTTGGGACTAGCGGAGTACGAGCAGTACTTC. Residues: CASSLGLAEYEQYF.